These T cell receptor beta chains were read from a single sample in a study of T cells in Graves' hyperthyroidism and ophthalmopathy. TCRdb reprocessed the multiplex PCR reads with MiXCR, giving one entry per CDR3 protein. The sample comprises about 560,000 distinct CDR3 sequences, 15% to 17% of which are singletons, and roughly 6.6% rests with the top ten. Sequencing input: blood. The source is a woman in her 30s with Graves' hyperthyroidism. The CDR3 runs from the conserved cysteine through the conserved F or W. Each record gives: CDR3 DNA, CDR3 protein, clone size, J gene, V gene, D gene. D genes are given only for firm matches. Expanded clones are given a class, and other clones once, few, many or no size at all.

TGTGCCAGTAGTCGTAATAGACGGACGAACACTGAAGCTTTCTTT | CASSRNRRTNTEAFF | NA | TRBJ1-1 | TRBV19 | NA
TGTGCCAGCAGTACCCCATTCCAGCAAGAGACCCAGTACTTC | CASSTPFQQETQYF | many | TRBJ2-5 | TRBV28 | NA
TGTGCCAGCAGCTTGTCCAGTTGGAGTACTGAGCAGTTCTTC | CASSLSSWSTEQFF | NA | TRBJ2-1 | TRBV5-6 | NA
TGTGCCAGTAGGAAACCCTGGGACCAACACACTGAAGCTTTCTTT | CASRKPWDQHTEAFF | NA | TRBJ1-1 | TRBV19 | NA
TGCAGCGTTGAAGGAGGACTAGCGGGGATCTCCTACAATGAGCAGTTCTTC | CSVEGGLAGISYNEQFF | NA | TRBJ2-1 | TRBV29-1 | TRBD2
TGTGCCAGCAGCGTTGTCGTAGTGAATACGCAGTATTTT | CASSVVVVNTQYF | many | TRBJ2-3 | TRBV9 | NA
TGTGCCAGCAGTACTGACAGGGCTCGCAATCAGCCCCAGCATTTT | CASSTDRARNQPQHF | NA | TRBJ1-5 | TRBV6-1 | TRBD1
TGCGCCAGCAGCATTTACGGGACAGCGAATAATTCACCCCTCCACTTT | CASSIYGTANNSPLHF | NA | TRBJ1-6 | TRBV5-1 | TRBD1
TGCAGTGCTAGAGATGGCGGGGGTGGCAATCAGCCCCAGCATTTT | CSARDGGGGNQPQHF | many | TRBJ1-5 | TRBV20-1 | NA
TGTGCCAGCAGCCACCATCCCAGGGGGCGGGCCACTGAAGCTTTCTTT | CASSHHPRGRATEAFF | NA | TRBJ1-1 | TRBV3-2 | NA
TGTGCCAGCGCGGGTGGAGCAGATACGCAGTATTTT | CASAGGADTQYF | many | TRBJ2-3 | TRBV9 | NA
TGTGCCACCAGTGAACGATCTGACAGGGGGCAACAAGAGACCCAGTACTTC | CATSERSDRGQQETQYF | many | TRBJ2-5 | TRBV24-1 | TRBD1
TGCGCCAGCAGCTTGGGGGCTCGGATTCCGGAGACCCAGTACTTC | CASSLGARIPETQYF | few | TRBJ2-5 | TRBV5-1 | NA
TGTGCCAGCAGCCACCTCTTGCCCCGCCAGACATATCAGCCCCAGCATTTT | CASSHLLPRQTYQPQHF | NA | TRBJ1-5 | TRBV3-1 | NA
TGCAGCCCTAGAGAGAACACTGAAGCTTTCTTT | CSPRENTEAFF | few | TRBJ1-1 | TRBV20-1 | NA
TGTGCCAGCAGTTTATACCGCGGGAGGTACGAGCAGTACTTC | CASSLYRGRYEQYF | many | TRBJ2-7 | TRBV27 | TRBD2
TGTGCCAGCAGCTTAGTCTCAAGCGGGAGCGCCACAGATACGCAGTATTTT | CASSLVSSGSATDTQYF | many | TRBJ2-3 | TRBV11-2 | TRBD2
TGCAGTACTACAGGGTCCGGGGAGCTGTTTTTT | CSTTGSGELFF | few | TRBJ2-2 | TRBV20-1 | NA
TGTGCCAGCTCTCAACGGGAAGGCGGCGGGGAGCTGTTTTTT | CASSQREGGGELFF | many | TRBJ2-2 | TRBV18 | NA
TGCGCCAGCAGCCAAGAAGTTCGGACAGTCGGGACCTACGAGCAGTACTTC | CASSQEVRTVGTYEQYF | few | TRBJ2-7 | TRBV4-1 | NA
TGCGCCAGCAGCTTGGAGGGGCTAGTCGGGAATGAGCAGTTCTTC | CASSLEGLVGNEQFF | NA | TRBJ2-1 | TRBV5-1 | NA
TGTGCCACCCCCCAGGGCTATGGAAACACCATATATTTT | CATPQGYGNTIYF | NA | TRBJ1-3 | TRBV2 | NA
TGTGCCAGCAGCTTAAGCATGCTCGGACACACCGCTAACTATGGCTACACCTTC | CASSLSMLGHTANYGYTF | many | TRBJ1-2 | TRBV7-2 | NA
TGTGCCAGCAGCCAAGATCTGGCCAGGGTCTCCTACGAGCAGTACTTC | CASSQDLARVSYEQYF | NA | TRBJ2-7 | TRBV7-2 | NA
TGTGCCAGCAACCTAGCGGGAGGGCCTTCCTACAATGAGCAGTTCTTC | CASNLAGGPSYNEQFF | NA | TRBJ2-1 | TRBV14 | TRBD2
TGCGCCAGCACCGTAGCGGGAGGGATCTACAATGAGCAGTTCTTC | CASTVAGGIYNEQFF | NA | TRBJ2-1 | TRBV5-1 | TRBD2
TGTGCCAGTGGACAGGGCCCCTCTGGAAACACCATATATTTT | CASGQGPSGNTIYF | NA | TRBJ1-3 | TRBV7-2 | TRBD1
TGTGCCAGTAGTTGGCAGCGGGGCCAAGAGACCCAGTACTTC | CASSWQRGQETQYF | NA | TRBJ2-5 | TRBV19 | TRBD2
TGCGCCAGCAGCCATTTTTCGGCCGGGGCCTATTCGAGCTCCTACAATGAGCAGTTCTTC | CASSHFSAGAYSSSYNEQFF | few | TRBJ2-1 | TRBV4-1 | NA
TGCAGCGTTGAAAAAGCGGGAGAAGAGACAGATACGCAGTATTTT | CSVEKAGEETDTQYF | many | TRBJ2-3 | TRBV29-1 | TRBD2
TGTGCCAGCAGCCTCAACAGTCACAATCAGCCCCAGCATTTT | CASSLNSHNQPQHF | NA | TRBJ1-5 | TRBV6-2/TRBV6-3 | NA
TGTGCCAGCAGTGAAGCCGGACGGGGGGACTATGGCTACACCTTC | CASSEAGRGDYGYTF | NA | TRBJ1-2 | TRBV6-1 | NA
TGTGCCATGCCGGCCAGGGCCAGTGCTAACTATGGCTACACCTTC | CAMPARASANYGYTF | many | TRBJ1-2 | TRBV2 | NA
TGTGCCACCAGTGATCAGACAGGGGGTGGCACAGATACGCAGTATTTT | CATSDQTGGGTDTQYF | few | TRBJ2-3 | TRBV24-1 | TRBD1
TGTGCCAGCAGCCAAGATCCAGCAGGGGACGCGGATACGCAGTATTTT | CASSQDPAGDADTQYF | NA | TRBJ2-3 | TRBV4-2 | NA
TGTGCCAGCAGCCAAGTTAGCGGGAGTCTGTACAATGAGCAGTTCTTC | CASSQVSGSLYNEQFF | many | TRBJ2-1 | TRBV14 | TRBD2
TGCGCCAGCAGTATGGCTAGCGGGGGGAACAATGAGCAGTTCTTC | CASSMASGGNNEQFF | once | TRBJ2-1 | TRBV5-1 | TRBD2
TGTGCCAGCCGGGGAGACGCCAATGAGCAGTTCTTC | CASRGDANEQFF | many | TRBJ2-1 | TRBV2 | NA
TGCGCCAGCAGCGGGACAGGGGTCCAGAATGAAAAACTGTTTTTT | CASSGTGVQNEKLFF | many | TRBJ1-4 | TRBV5-1 | TRBD1
TGTGCCTGGAGTGTACCGGGTCTTGGTTTACAGACTGAAGCTTTCTTT | CAWSVPGLGLQTEAFF | NA | TRBJ1-1 | TRBV30 | NA
TGTGCCAGCAGCTTGACTAGCCCTCAGACGGGTGAGCAGTTCTTC | CASSLTSPQTGEQFF | few | TRBJ2-1 | TRBV9 | TRBD2
TGTGCCAGCAGTTTAACAGGGTGGGTGAACACTGAAGCTTTCTTT | CASSLTGWVNTEAFF | many | TRBJ1-1 | TRBV27 | NA